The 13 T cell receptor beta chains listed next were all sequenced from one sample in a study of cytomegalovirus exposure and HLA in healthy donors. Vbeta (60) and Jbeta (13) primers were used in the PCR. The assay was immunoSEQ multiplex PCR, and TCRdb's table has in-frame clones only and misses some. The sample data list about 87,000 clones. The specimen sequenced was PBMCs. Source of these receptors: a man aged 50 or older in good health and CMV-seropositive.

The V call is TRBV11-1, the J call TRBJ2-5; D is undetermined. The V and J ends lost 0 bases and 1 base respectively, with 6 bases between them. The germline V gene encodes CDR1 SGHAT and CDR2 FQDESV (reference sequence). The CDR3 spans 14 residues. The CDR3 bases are TGTGCCAGCAGCTTAGCCTGGGCCCAAGAGACCCAGTACTTC. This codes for CASSLAWAQETQYF.

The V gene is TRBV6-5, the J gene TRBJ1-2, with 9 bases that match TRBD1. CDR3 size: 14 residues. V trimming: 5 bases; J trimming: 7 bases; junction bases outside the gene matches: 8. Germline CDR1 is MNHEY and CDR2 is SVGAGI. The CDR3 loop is CASSPQGAQAGYTF. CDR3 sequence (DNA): TGTGCCAGCAGTCCACAGGGGGCGCAAGCTGGCTACACCTTC.

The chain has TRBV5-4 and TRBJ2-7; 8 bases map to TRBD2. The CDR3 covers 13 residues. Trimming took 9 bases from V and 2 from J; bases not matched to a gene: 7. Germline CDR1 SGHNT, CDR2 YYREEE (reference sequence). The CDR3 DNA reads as TGTGCCATTAGCGGGATCGGGGCCTACGAGCAGTACTTC. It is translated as CAISGIGAYEQYF.

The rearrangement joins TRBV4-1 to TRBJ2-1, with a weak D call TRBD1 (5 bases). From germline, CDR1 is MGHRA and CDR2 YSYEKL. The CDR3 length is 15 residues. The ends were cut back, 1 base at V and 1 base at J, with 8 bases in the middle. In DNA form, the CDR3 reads TGCGCCAGCAGCCAAGTACAGGCGTCCTACAATGAGCAGTTCTTC. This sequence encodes CASSQVQASYNEQFF.

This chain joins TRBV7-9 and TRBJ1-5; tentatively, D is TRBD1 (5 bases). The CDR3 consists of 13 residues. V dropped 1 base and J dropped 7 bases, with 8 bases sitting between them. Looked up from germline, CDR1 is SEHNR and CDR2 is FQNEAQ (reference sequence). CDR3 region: CASSLGGVQPQHF. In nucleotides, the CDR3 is TGTGCCAGCAGCTTAGGGGGGGTCCAGCCCCAGCATTTT.

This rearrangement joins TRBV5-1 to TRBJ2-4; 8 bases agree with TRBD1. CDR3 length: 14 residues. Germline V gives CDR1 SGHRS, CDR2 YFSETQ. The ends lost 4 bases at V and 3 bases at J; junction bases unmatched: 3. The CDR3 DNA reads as TGCGCCAGCAGCCCCAGGGGGCTCAAAAACATTCAGTACTTC. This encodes CASSPRGLKNIQYF.

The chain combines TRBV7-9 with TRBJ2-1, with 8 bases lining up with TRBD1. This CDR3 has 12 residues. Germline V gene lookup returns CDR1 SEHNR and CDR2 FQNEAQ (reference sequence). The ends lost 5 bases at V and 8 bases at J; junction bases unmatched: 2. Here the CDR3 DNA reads TGTGCCAGCAGCCAGGGGGCTTATGAGCAGTTCTTC. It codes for CASSQGAYEQFF.

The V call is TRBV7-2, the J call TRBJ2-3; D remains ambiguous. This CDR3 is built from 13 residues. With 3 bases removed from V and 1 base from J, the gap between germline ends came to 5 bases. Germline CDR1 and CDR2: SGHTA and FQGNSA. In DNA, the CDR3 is TGTGCCAGCAGCTTCCGGGGCACAGATACGCAGTATTTT. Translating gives CASSFRGTDTQYF.

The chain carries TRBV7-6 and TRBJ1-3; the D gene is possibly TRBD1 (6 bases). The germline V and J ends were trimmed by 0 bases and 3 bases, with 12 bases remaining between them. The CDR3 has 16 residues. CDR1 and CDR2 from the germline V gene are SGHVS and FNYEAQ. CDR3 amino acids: CASSLAGTGNGNTIYF. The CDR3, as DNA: TGTGCCAGCAGCTTAGCCGGTACAGGGAATGGAAACACCATATATTTT.

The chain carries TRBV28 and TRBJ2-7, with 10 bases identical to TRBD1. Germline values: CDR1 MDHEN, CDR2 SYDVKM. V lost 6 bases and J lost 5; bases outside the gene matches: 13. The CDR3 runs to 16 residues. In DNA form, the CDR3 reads TGTGCCAGCAGGCCAAATCCGGGACAGGGGTTTGACGAGCAGTACGTC. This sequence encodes CASRPNPGQGFDEQYV.

CDR3 protein: CASSSMRDTDTQYF. The CDR3 DNA reads as TGTGCCAGCTCTAGTATGAGGGACACAGATACGCAGTATTTT. The chain couples TRBV18 to TRBJ2-3; maybe TRBD2 (5 bases). Germline CDR1 KGHSH, CDR2 LQKENI. There are 14 residues in the CDR3. V lost 6 bases, J lost 2 bases, and 12 bases lay in between.

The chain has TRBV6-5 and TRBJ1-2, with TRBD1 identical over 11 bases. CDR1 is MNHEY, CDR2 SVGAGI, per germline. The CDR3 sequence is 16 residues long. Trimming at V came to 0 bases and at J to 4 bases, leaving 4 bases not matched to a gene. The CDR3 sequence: CASSYSRTGGFYGYTF. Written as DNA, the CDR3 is TGTGCCAGCAGTTACTCGAGGACAGGGGGCTTCTATGGCTACACCTTC.

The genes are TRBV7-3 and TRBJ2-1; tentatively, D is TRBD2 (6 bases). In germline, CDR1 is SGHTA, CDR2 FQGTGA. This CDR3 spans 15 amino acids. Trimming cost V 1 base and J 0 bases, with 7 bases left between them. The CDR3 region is CASSLSGTSYNEQFF. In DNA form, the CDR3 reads TGTGCCAGCAGCTTAAGCGGGACCTCCTACAATGAGCAGTTCTTC.